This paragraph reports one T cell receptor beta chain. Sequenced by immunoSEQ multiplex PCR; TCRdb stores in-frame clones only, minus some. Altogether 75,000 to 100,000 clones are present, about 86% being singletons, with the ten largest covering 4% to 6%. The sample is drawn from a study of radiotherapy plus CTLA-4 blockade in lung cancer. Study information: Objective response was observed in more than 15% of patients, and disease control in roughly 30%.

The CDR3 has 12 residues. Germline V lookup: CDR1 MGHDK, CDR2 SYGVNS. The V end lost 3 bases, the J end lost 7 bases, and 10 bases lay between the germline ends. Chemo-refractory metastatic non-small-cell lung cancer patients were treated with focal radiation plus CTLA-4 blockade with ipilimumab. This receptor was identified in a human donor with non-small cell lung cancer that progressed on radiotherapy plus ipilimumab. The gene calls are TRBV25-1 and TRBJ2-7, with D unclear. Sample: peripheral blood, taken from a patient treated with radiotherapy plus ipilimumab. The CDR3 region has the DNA TGTGCCAGCAGTGATACCCCTCGGGAGCAGTACTTC. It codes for CASSDTPREQYF.